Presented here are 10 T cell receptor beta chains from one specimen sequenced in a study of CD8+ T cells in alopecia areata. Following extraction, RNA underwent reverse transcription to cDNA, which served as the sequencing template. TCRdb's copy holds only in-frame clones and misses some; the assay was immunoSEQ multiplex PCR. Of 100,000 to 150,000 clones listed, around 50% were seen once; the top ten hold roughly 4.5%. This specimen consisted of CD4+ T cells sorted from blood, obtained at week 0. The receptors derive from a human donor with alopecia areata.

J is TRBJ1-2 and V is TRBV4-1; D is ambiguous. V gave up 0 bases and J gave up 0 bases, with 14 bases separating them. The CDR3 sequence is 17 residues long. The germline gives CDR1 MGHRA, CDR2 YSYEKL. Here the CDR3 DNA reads TGCGCCAGCAGCCAAGAAAGGCTACGGCTTGCTAACTATGGCTACACCTTC. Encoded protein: CASSQERLRLANYGYTF.

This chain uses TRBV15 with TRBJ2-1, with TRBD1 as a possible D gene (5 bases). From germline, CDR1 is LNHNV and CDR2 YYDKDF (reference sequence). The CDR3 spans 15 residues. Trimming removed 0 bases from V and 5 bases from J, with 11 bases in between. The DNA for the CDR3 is TGTGCCACCAGCAGAGATTTTAGGGGAAACAATGAGCAGTTCTTC. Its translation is CATSRDFRGNNEQFF.

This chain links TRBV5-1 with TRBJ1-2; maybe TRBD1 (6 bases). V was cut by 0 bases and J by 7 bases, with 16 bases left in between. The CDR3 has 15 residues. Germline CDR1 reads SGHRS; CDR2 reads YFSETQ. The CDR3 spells CASSLGFVSGAGYTF. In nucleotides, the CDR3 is TGCGCCAGCAGCTTGGGGTTCGTGTCGGGGGCTGGCTACACCTTC.

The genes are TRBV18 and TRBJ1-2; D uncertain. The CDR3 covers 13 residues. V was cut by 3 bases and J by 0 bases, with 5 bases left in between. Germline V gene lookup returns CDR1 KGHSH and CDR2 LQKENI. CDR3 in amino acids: CASSPGANYGYTF. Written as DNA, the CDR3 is TGTGCCAGCTCACCCGGTGCTAACTATGGCTACACCTTC.

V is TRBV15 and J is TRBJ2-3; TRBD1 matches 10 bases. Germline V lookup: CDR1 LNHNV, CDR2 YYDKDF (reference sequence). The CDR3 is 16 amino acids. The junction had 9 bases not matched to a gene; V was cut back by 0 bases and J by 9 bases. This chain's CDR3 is CATSRDFLGTGDTQYF. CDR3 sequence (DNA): TGTGCCACCAGCAGAGATTTTTTAGGGACAGGGGACACGCAGTATTTT. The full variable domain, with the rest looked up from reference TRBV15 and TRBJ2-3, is DAMVIQNPRYQVTQFGKPVTLSCSQTLNHNVMYWYQQKSSQAPKLLFHYYDKDFNNEADTPDNFQSRRPNTSFCFLDIRSPGLGDTAMYLCATSRDFLGTGDTQYFGPGTRLTVL.

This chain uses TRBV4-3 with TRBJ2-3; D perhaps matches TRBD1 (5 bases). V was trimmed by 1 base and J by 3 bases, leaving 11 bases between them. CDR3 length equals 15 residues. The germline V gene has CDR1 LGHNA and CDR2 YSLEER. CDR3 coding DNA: TGCGCCAGCAGCCAAGTGTCCGCAGGGACAGATACGCAGTATTTT. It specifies CASSQVSAGTDTQYF.

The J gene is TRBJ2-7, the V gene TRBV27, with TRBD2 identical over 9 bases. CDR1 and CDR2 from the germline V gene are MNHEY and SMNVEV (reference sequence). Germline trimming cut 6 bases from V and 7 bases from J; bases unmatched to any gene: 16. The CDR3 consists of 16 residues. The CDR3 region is CASRNNPGTSLYEQYF. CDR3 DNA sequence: TGTGCCAGCAGGAACAATCCCGGGACTAGCCTCTATGAGCAGTACTTC.

The DNA of the CDR3 is TGTGCCAGCAGCCCCCAGAGCGGGGGTTACAATGAGCAGTTCTTC. The encoded protein is CASSPQSGGYNEQFF. The chain has TRBV7-2 and TRBJ2-1; TRBD2 matches 8 bases. J was trimmed by 4 bases and V by 5 bases; bases with no gene match: 7. Germline V CDR1 and CDR2: SGHTA, FQGNSA. This CDR3 comprises 15 residues.

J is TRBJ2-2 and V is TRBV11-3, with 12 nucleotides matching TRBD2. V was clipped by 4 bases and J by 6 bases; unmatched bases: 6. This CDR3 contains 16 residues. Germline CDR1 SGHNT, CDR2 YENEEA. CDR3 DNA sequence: TGTGCCAGCAGCTCTAGGACTAGCGGGGATGCCGGGGAGCTGTTTTTT. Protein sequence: CASSSRTSGDAGELFF.

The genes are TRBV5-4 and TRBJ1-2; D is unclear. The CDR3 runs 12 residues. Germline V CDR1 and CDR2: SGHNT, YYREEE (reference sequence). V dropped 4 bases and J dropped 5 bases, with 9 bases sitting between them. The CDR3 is CASSADGYGYTF. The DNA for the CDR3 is TGTGCCAGCAGCGCGGATGGTTATGGCTACACCTTC.